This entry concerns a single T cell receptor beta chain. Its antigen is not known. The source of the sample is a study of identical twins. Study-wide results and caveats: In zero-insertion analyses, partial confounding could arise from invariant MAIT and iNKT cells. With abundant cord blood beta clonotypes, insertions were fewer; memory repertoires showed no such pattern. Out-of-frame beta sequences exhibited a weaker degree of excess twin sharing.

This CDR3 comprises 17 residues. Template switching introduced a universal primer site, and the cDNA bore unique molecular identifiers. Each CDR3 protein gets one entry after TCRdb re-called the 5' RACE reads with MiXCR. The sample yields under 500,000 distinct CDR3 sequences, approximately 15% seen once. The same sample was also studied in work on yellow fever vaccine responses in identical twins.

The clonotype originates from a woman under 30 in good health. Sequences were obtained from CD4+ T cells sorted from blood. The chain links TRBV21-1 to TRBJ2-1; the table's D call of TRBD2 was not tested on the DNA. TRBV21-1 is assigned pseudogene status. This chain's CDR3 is CASSNGGLRSSYNEQFF. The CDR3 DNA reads TGTGCCAGCAGCAATGGCGGACTCAGGAGCTCCTACAATGAGCAGTTCTTC.